Shown below are 21 T cell receptor beta chains from a single sample sequenced in a study of shared clonotypes between healthy human individuals. Data came from immunoSEQ multiplex PCR; TCRdb stores just in-frame clones and leaves some out. The top ten hold under 2% of the sample, which has around 2,000,000 clones, approximately 94% seen once. Terminally differentiated effector memory CD45RA+ cells were excluded from the naive CD8 cells, which were CD45RO-negative and positively selected for CCR7. What was sequenced was naive CD8+ T cells from PBMCs. These receptors were collected from a young man in good health. Some clones in this sample may be carry-over from other donors' samples.

V gene TRBV29-1 combines with J gene TRBJ2-3; 7 bases map to TRBD2. The CDR3 spans 14 residues. The germline CDR1 and CDR2 sequences are SQVTM and ANQGSEA. V shed 6 bases and J 2 bases; nucleotides not matched to a gene: 8. CDR3 bases: TGCAGCGTCCCTCTAGCGGCTTTCACAGATACGCAGTATTTT. It yields the protein CSVPLAAFTDTQYF.

This chain uses TRBV7-9 with TRBJ2-7; 9 bases are a match to TRBD2. The germline V gene encodes CDR1 SEHNR and CDR2 FQNEAQ (reference sequence). The CDR3 loop spans 14 amino acids. J gave up 4 bases and V 5 bases, and 6 bases lay outside the gene matches. The CDR3 sequence is CASSQPGLAYEQYF. The CDR3 DNA is TGTGCCAGCAGCCAACCGGGACTAGCTTACGAGCAGTACTTC.

The V call is TRBV19, the J call TRBJ2-1, with unresolved D. The length of the CDR3 is 15 residues. The V end was cut by 7 bases, the J end by 0 bases, with 13 bases between. CDR1 is LNHDA, CDR2 SQIVND, per germline (reference sequence). The CDR3 loop reads CASTGQAFSYNEQFF. The CDR3 nucleotides read TGTGCCAGTACTGGGCAGGCCTTCTCCTACAATGAGCAGTTCTTC.

This clone was observed once. The chain links TRBV18 to TRBJ2-7; 10 bases line up with TRBD1. The ends lost 6 bases at V and 6 bases at J; junction bases unmatched: 11. Germline V gives CDR1 KGHSH, CDR2 LQKENI. The CDR3 extends over 15 amino acids. This CDR3 is CASSRPGQGTIEQYF. In nucleotides, the CDR3 is TGTGCCAGCTCTCGGCCGGGACAGGGGACTATCGAGCAGTACTTC. Full variable domain (missing parts from reference TRBV18 and TRBJ2-7): NAGVMQNPRHLVRRRGQEARLRCSPMKGHSHVYWYRQLPEEGLKFMVYLQKENIIDESGMPKERFSAEFPKEGPSILRIQQVVRGDSAAYFCASSRPGQGTIEQYFGPGTRLTVT.

This sequence joins TRBV13 and TRBJ1-1, with D possibly matching TRBD1 (5 bases). From germline, CDR1 is PRHDT and CDR2 FYEKMQ (reference sequence). V shed 3 bases and J shed 10 bases, with 15 bases lying between them. The CDR3 contains 13 residues. This chain's CDR3 is CASSLGRQWGAFF. Here the CDR3 DNA reads TGTGCCAGCAGCTTGGGACGCCAGTGGGGAGCTTTCTTT. Combining the CDR3 with reference TRBV13 and TRBJ1-1 gives the whole variable domain AAGVIQSPRHLIKEKRETATLKCYPIPRHDTVYWYQQGPGQDPQFLISFYEKMQSDKGSIPDRFSAQQFSDYHSELNMSSLELGDSALYFCASSLGRQWGAFFGQGTRLTVV.

The chain employs TRBV4-1 and TRBJ1-2; 10 nucleotides align to TRBD1. From germline, CDR1 is MGHRA and CDR2 YSYEKL. This CDR3 region has 15 residues. Trimming cost V 5 bases and J 4 bases; bases outside gene matches: 7. In DNA, the CDR3 is TGCGCCAGCAGCTCTCCGGGACAGGGGCCCTATGGCTACACCTTC. This translates into CASSSPGQGPYGYTF.

The chain is built from TRBV7-8 and TRBJ2-7; D might be TRBD1 (6 bases). Looked up from germline, CDR1 is SGHVS and CDR2 is FQNEAQ. With 2 bases removed from V and 3 bases from J, the gap between germline ends came to 11 bases. The CDR3 is made up of 14 amino acids. CDR3 amino acids: CASSLLGRGYEQYF. CDR3 in DNA: TGTGCCAGCAGCTTATTGGGCAGGGGCTACGAGCAGTACTTC.

This clone has just one count. V gene TRBV2 combines with J gene TRBJ2-7; 10 bases map to TRBD1. CDR3 size: 16 residues. The J segment lost 6 bases and the V segment lost 1 base, leaving 9 bases of the junction unmatched. CDR1 and CDR2 (germline): SNHLY, FYNNEI. In DNA, the CDR3 is TGTGCCAGCAGTGAAGGGGTATGGACAGGGGGTGGCGAGCAGTACTTC. This gives the protein CASSEGVWTGGGEQYF.

About this clone: This sample includes further DNA sequences coding for the same CDR3. The genes are TRBV5-1 and TRBJ2-7; D ambiguous. CDR3 length equals 12 residues. The germline V gene encodes CDR1 SGHRS and CDR2 YFSETQ. V was shortened by 1 base and J by 4 bases, with 6 bases between the two germline ends. The CDR3 DNA is TGCGCCAGCAGCTTGTGGGGTTACGAGCAGTACTTC. Amino acids: CASSLWGYEQYF.

This clone came up a few times. The same CDR3 is also encoded by other DNA sequences in this sample. V and J are TRBV5-1 and TRBJ1-1; D not resolved. The CDR3 is 13 residues long. V dropped 0 bases and J dropped 1 base, with 4 bases sitting between them. Germline CDR1 reads SGHRS; CDR2 reads YFSETQ. The CDR3 nucleotides are TGCGCCAGCAGCTTGGCTTCGAACACTGAAGCTTTCTTT. Translated: CASSLASNTEAFF.

The chain employs TRBV10-2 and TRBJ2-1; maybe TRBD1 (5 bases). V was pared by 3 bases and J by 15 bases, with 12 bases between. The CDR3 loop spans 11 amino acids. The germline gives CDR1 WSHSY, CDR2 SAAADI. CDR3 region: CASSEGAAPFF. The CDR3 DNA follows: TGCGCCAGCAGTGAAGGGGCGGCCCCGTTCTTC.

Comment on this clone: At the DNA level, this CDR3 is encoded by other sequences in the same sample as well. The V gene is TRBV6-6, the J gene TRBJ2-7; either TRBD1 or TRBD2 may fit D (5 bases each). Trimming shortened V by 0 bases and J by 3 bases, and 6 bases separated the two germline ends. Germline loops: CDR1 MNHNY, CDR2 SVGAGI (reference sequence). CDR3 length equals 13 residues. The CDR3 DNA reads TGTGCCAGCAGTTACTCGGGGGACTACGAGCAGTACTTC. Translated, it gives CASSYSGDYEQYF.

This clone showed up just once. The chain employs TRBV7-2 and TRBJ2-2; 8 nucleotides agree with TRBD2. The CDR3 contains 16 residues. The germline gives CDR1 SGHTA, CDR2 FQGNSA. The trim removed 5 bases at V and 7 bases at J, leaving 12 bases unmatched. CDR3 residues: CASSGGGVAGFGELFF. Written as DNA, the CDR3 is TGTGCCAGCAGCGGTGGAGGGGTAGCGGGATTCGGGGAGCTGTTTTTT.

The rearrangement links TRBV21-1 to TRBJ2-7. TRBV21-1 is shown as a pseudogene. The length of the CDR3 is 12 residues. The CDR3 region has the DNA TGTGCCAGCATAGGGATTATACACGAGCAGTACTTC. The encoded protein is CASIGIIHEQYF.

This clone was counted once. The gene calls are TRBV7-8 and TRBJ2-3, with 8 bases lining up with TRBD2. Losses at the gene ends were 5 bases for V and 4 bases for J; bases not matched to a gene: 14. The CDR3 has 17 amino acids. Per germline, CDR1 SGHVS and CDR2 FQNEAQ. In nucleotides, the CDR3 is TGTGCCAGCAGCCAAAAGACTAGCGTAAGGTCGGCAGATACGCAGTATTTT. Protein sequence: CASSQKTSVRSADTQYF.

V usage is TRBV27 and J usage is TRBJ1-4; no clear D. The germline V gene encodes CDR1 MNHEY and CDR2 SMNVEV (reference sequence). The CDR3 consists of 15 residues. Between the trimmed V and J ends, which lost 7 bases and 3 bases, there was a span of 15 bases. The CDR3 region has the DNA TGTGCCAGCACTAAACGTGGGTTCCCTAATGAAAAACTGTTTTTT. Encoded protein: CASTKRGFPNEKLFF.

The chain employs TRBV4-3 and TRBJ1-4; D may be TRBD1 (5 bases). Germline V lookup: CDR1 LGHNA, CDR2 YSLEER. This CDR3 spans 15 amino acids. The V and J ends lost 0 bases and 8 bases respectively, with 13 bases between them. The CDR3 sequence: CASSQDPGEGEKLFF. The DNA for the CDR3 is TGCGCCAGCAGCCAAGATCCCGGGGAGGGGGAAAAACTGTTTTTT.

The J gene is TRBJ1-6, the V gene TRBV9; TRBD1 matches at 8 bases. CDR3 length: 15 residues. J was trimmed by 5 bases and V by 3 bases; bases with no gene match: 4. Germline CDR1 reads SGDLS; CDR2 reads YYNGEE. The DNA of the CDR3 is TGTGCCAGCAGCGCGAGACAGGGGCATAATTCACCCCTCCACTTT. This gives the protein CASSARQGHNSPLHF.

The rearrangement links TRBV4-1 to TRBJ2-1, with 12 bases aligning to TRBD2. Germline CDR1 is MGHRA and CDR2 is YSYEKL. This CDR3 comprises 22 residues. V shed 1 base and J 0 bases; nucleotides not matched to a gene: 16. The CDR3 sequence is CASSQAGRTLAGGASSYNEQFF. The CDR3 nucleotides are TGCGCCAGCAGCCAAGCCGGGCGGACACTAGCGGGAGGCGCCAGCTCCTACAATGAGCAGTTCTTC.

In nucleotides, the CDR3 is TGTGCCAGCAGCCCCGGACTAGCGGGAAACAATGAGCAGTTCTTC. It is translated as CASSPGLAGNNEQFF. This chain joins TRBV5-4 and TRBJ2-1; 12 nucleotides match TRBD2. The CDR3 consists of 15 residues. Per germline, CDR1 SGHNT and CDR2 YYREEE (reference sequence). V dropped 4 bases and J dropped 5; count of bases not matched to a gene: 4.

This chain joins TRBV18 and TRBJ2-7; D may match TRBD1 or TRBD2 (6 bases each). The CDR3 runs to 15 residues. Germline CDR1 KGHSH, CDR2 LQKENI. The ends were cut back, 3 bases at V and 5 bases at J, with 17 bases in the middle. CDR3 region: CASSPIGGRLDEQYF. In DNA, the CDR3 is TGTGCCAGCTCACCTATAGGGGGGCGCTTGGACGAGCAGTACTTC. The full variable domain, with the rest looked up from reference TRBV18 and TRBJ2-7, is NAGVMQNPRHLVRRRGQEARLRCSPMKGHSHVYWYRQLPEEGLKFMVYLQKENIIDESGMPKERFSAEFPKEGPSILRIQQVVRGDSAAYFCASSPIGGRLDEQYFGPGTRLTVT.